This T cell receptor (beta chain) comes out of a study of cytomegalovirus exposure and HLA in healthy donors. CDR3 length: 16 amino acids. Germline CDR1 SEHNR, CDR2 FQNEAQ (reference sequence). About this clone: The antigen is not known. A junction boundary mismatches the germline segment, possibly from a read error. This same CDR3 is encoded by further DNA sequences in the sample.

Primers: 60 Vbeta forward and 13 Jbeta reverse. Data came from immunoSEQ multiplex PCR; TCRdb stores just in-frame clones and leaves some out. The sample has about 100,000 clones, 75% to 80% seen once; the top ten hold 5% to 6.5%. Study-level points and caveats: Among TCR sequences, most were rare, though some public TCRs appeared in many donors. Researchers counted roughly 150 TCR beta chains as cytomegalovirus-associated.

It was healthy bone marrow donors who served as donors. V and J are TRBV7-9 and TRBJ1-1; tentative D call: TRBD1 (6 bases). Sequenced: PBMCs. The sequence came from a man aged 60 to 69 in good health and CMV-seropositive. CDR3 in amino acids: CASSLAGNPGDTEAFF. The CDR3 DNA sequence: TGTGCCAGCAGCTTAGCGGGGAATCCCGGGGACACTGAAGCCTTCTTT.